This section outlines one T cell receptor (beta chain) sequence together with its context. This sample is drawn from a study of T cell changes during pregnancy in multiple sclerosis. The CDR3 runs 14 residues. From germline, CDR1 is MNHNY and CDR2 SVGAGI (reference sequence). The V end was cut by 7 bases, the J end by 6 bases, with 18 bases between. Method: immunoSEQ multiplex PCR; TCRdb's copy keeps in-frame clones and lacks some. The top ten clones hold about 9.4% of a sample with 40,000 to 60,000 clones, approximately 90% of them seen once. This chain uses TRBV6-6 with TRBJ1-1; TRBD1 is a possible D gene (5 bases). This specimen consisted of CD8+ T cells from peripheral blood mononuclear cells, obtained after pregnancy. This clonotype originated in a female donor with multiple sclerosis, enrolled in a pregnancy study. CDR3 in amino acids: CASMPGGVKAEAFF. CDR3 coding DNA: TGTGCCAGCATGCCCGGGGGGGTCAAAGCTGAAGCTTTCTTT.